This entry lists 5 T cell receptor beta chains sequenced from one sample in a study of cytomegalovirus exposure and HLA in healthy donors. Primers: 60 Vbeta forward and 13 Jbeta reverse. The method was immunoSEQ multiplex PCR; TCRdb's version includes in-frame clones alone and lacks a portion of them. The sample holds about 160,000 clones, roughly 78% seen once. Sample: PBMCs. The receptors come from a man aged 40-50 years in good health and CMV-seropositive.

The J gene is TRBJ1-1, the V gene TRBV7-3; tentative D call: TRBD1 (6 bases). The germline CDR1 and CDR2 sequences are SGHTA and FQGTGA. V was shortened by 3 bases and J by 4 bases, with 9 bases between the two germline ends. There are 13 residues in the CDR3. CDR3 bases: TGTGCCAGCAGCTTTAGGGGGGGCACTGAAGCTTTCTTT. Its protein product is CASSFRGGTEAFF.

In its sample, this clone was seen a few times. This chain uses TRBV25-1 with TRBJ1-4; D gene uncertain. Germline loops: CDR1 MGHDK, CDR2 SYGVNS. The V gene lost 6 bases and the J gene lost 6 bases, with 5 bases spanning the gap. The CDR3 is 11 amino acids. CDR3 in DNA: TGTGCCAGCAGAACGGATGAAAAACTGTTTTTT. Translated: CASRTDEKLFF.

This sequence joins TRBV6-5 and TRBJ1-1; 8 nucleotides agree with TRBD1. CDR1 is MNHEY and CDR2 is SVGAGI in the germline V gene. The CDR3 extends over 15 amino acids. The J segment lost 2 bases and the V segment lost 0 bases, leaving 2 bases of the junction unmatched. The CDR3 DNA reads as TGTGCCAGCAGTTACTCCGGACAGGGAAACACTGAAGCTTTCTTT. Its protein is CASSYSGQGNTEAFF.

Notes on this clone: The sample has other DNA sequences that encode this CDR3 too. The chain is built from TRBV19 and TRBJ2-5; 7 bases are a match to TRBD1. V shed 5 bases and J 2 bases; nucleotides not matched to a gene: 5. CDR3 length: 14 amino acids. CDR1 is LNHDA, CDR2 SQIVND, per germline (reference sequence). DNA for the CDR3: TGTGCCAGTAGTGGACGGACAGGTCAAGAGACCCAGTACTTC. It specifies CASSGRTGQETQYF.

The rearrangement links TRBV10-3 to TRBJ1-3, with a possible D match to TRBD1 (6 bases). Germline V gene sequence: CDR1 ENHRY, CDR2 SYGVKD. This CDR3 comprises 15 residues. V shed 10 bases and J shed 2 bases, with 18 bases lying between them. The CDR3 loop is CATLQGNPTGNTIYF. CDR3 in DNA: TGTGCCACCCTACAGGGAAACCCCACTGGAAACACCATATATTTT.